The 13 T cell receptor beta chains below were found in one sample sequenced in a study of cytomegalovirus exposure and HLA in healthy donors. With 60 Vbeta and 13 Jbeta primers, the PCR was carried out. Produced via immunoSEQ multiplex PCR; TCRdb's table is partial and in-frame only. Found here are tens of thousands of clones, around 84% of them singletons; the top ten hold around 4.3%. The material sequenced was PBMCs. Source of these receptors: a woman between 35 and 50 years old in good health and CMV-seropositive.

The chain uses TRBV5-6 and TRBJ1-4; no definite D call. In germline, CDR1 is SGHDT, CDR2 YYEEEE. CDR3 length: 15 residues. V lost 2 bases and J lost 0, with 8 bases in between. CDR3 in amino acids: CASSFTVATNEKLFF. CDR3 nucleotides: TGTGCCAGCAGCTTTACGGTTGCAACTAATGAAAAACTGTTTTTT.

This chain uses TRBV4-3 with TRBJ2-7; 7 nucleotides match TRBD1. The CDR3 has 17 residues. Trimming cost V 1 base and J 1 base; bases outside gene matches: 10. Germline V gives CDR1 LGHNA, CDR2 YSLEER. The CDR3 DNA sequence: TGCGCCAGCAGCCAAGTAATTGGGGACAGCCTTTCCTACGAGCAGTACTTC. Protein product: CASSQVIGDSLSYEQYF.

The chain recombines TRBV10-3 with TRBJ1-1, with D tentatively TRBD1 (6 bases). In germline, CDR1 is ENHRY, CDR2 SYGVKD. The CDR3 sequence is 11 residues long. Deletions cut 8 bases from V and 4 bases from J, with 8 bases between. The CDR3 DNA reads TGTGCCATCCAGGGGACCACTGAAGCTTTCTTT. Translated, it gives CAIQGTTEAFF.

This clone was observed a few times. The rearrangement uses TRBV6-5 and TRBJ1-1, with TRBD1 matching 7 bases. In germline, CDR1 is MNHEY, CDR2 SVGAGI. V dropped 7 bases and J dropped 2; count of bases not matched to a gene: 7. The CDR3 covers 14 residues. The CDR3 sequence: CASTRQGGNTEAFF. The CDR3 coding sequence is TGTGCCAGCACTCGACAGGGAGGAAACACTGAAGCTTTCTTT.

V gene TRBV10-3 combines with J gene TRBJ2-2; possible D gene TRBD1, 6 bases. The V end was cut by 4 bases, the J end by 4 bases, with 10 bases between. The CDR3 has 14 residues. CDR1 and CDR2 (germline): ENHRY, SYGVKD. The CDR3 coding sequence is TGTGCCATCAGTGTAGGACAGACCACCGGGGAGCTGTTTTTT. This gives the protein CAISVGQTTGELFF.

The chain has TRBV27 and TRBJ2-2, with a possible D match to TRBD1 (5 bases). Germline CDR1 MNHEY, CDR2 SMNVEV (reference sequence). The CDR3 spans 17 residues. V lost 3 bases and J lost 1, with 15 bases in between. The CDR3: CASSLTSGFRNTGELFF. The DNA of the CDR3 is TGTGCCAGCAGTTTGACCTCAGGGTTTAGGAACACCGGGGAGCTGTTTTTT.

This chain uses TRBV6-1 with TRBJ1-6, with 8 bases lining up with TRBD1. V lost 10 bases and J lost 2; bases outside the gene matches: 1. The CDR3 length is 13 residues. CDR1 and CDR2 from the germline V gene are MNHNS and SASEGT. CDR3 nucleotide sequence: TGTGCCACAGGGGGCGCCTATAATTCACCCCTCCACTTT. Translation gives CATGGAYNSPLHF.

This chain connects TRBV27 to TRBJ2-1, with 12 bases identical to TRBD2. V trimming: 7 bases; J trimming: 10 bases; junction bases outside the gene matches: 8. The germline CDR1 and CDR2 sequences are MNHEY and SMNVEV (reference sequence). The CDR3 sequence is 14 residues long. The CDR3 loop is CASNRLAGEREQFF. CDR3 sequence (DNA): TGTGCCAGCAACAGACTAGCGGGAGAACGCGAGCAGTTCTTC.

This clone was seen just once. The chain recombines TRBV11-1 with TRBJ2-7; D not certain. Trimming left V 3 bases short and J 4 bases short, with 13 bases between. CDR1 is SGHAT, CDR2 FQDESV, per germline (reference sequence). The CDR3 loop spans 14 amino acids. In DNA form, the CDR3 reads TGTGCCAGCAGCTTCGTCGGGTCTAGTTACGAGCAGTACTTC. It yields the protein CASSFVGSSYEQYF.

This chain connects TRBV4-2 to TRBJ2-3, with TRBD1 identical over 7 bases. The germline gives CDR1 LGHNA, CDR2 YNFKEQ. CDR3 size: 19 residues. V lost 0 bases and J lost 2; bases outside the gene matches: 14. For the CDR3, the DNA is TGTGCCAGCAGCCAAGATTCTACAGGGGCCCGATTTCTCACAGATACGCAGTATTTT. Translation: CASSQDSTGARFLTDTQYF.

V usage is TRBV7-2 and J usage is TRBJ2-3; TRBD1 is a possible D gene (6 bases). CDR3 length equals 13 residues. The V end lost 5 bases, the J end lost 3 bases, and 9 bases lay between the germline ends. The germline CDR1 and CDR2 sequences are SGHTA and FQGNSA. The CDR3 DNA reads TGTGCCAGCAGCCTTACAGGGACAGATACGCAGTATTTT. Translated, it gives CASSLTGTDTQYF.

The chain carries TRBV5-6 and TRBJ2-7; TRBD1 matches 9 bases. The CDR3 length is 15 residues. J lost 2 bases, V lost 5 bases, and 8 bases had no gene match. CDR1 and CDR2 (germline): SGHDT, YYEEEE. The CDR3 sequence is CASSQGQGSTYEQYF. CDR3 sequence (DNA): TGTGCCAGCAGTCAGGGACAGGGATCGACCTACGAGCAGTACTTC.

The V and J genes are TRBV9 and TRBJ2-5, with 7 nucleotides matching TRBD2. The CDR3 runs to 14 residues. CDR1 is SGDLS and CDR2 is YYNGEE in the germline V gene. The V segment lost 0 bases and the J segment 5 bases; nucleotides outside the gene matches: 4. The CDR3 DNA follows: TGTGCCAGCAGCGTAGGGGGGGGGAGGGAGACCCAGTACTTC. Protein product: CASSVGGGRETQYF.